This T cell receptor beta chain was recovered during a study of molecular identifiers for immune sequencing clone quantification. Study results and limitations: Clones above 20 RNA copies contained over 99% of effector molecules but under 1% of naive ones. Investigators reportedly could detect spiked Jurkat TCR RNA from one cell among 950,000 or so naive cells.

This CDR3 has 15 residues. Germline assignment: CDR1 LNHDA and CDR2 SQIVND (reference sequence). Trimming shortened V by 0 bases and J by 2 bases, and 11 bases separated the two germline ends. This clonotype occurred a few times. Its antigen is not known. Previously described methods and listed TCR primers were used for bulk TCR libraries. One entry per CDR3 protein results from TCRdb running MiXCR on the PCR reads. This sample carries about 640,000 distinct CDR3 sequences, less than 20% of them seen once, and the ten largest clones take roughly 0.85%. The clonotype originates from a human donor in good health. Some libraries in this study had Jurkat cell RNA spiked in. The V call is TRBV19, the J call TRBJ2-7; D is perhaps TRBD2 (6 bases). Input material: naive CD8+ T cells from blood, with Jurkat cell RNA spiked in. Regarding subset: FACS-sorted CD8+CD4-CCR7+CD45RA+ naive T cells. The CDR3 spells CASSIDASETYEQYF. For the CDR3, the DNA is TGTGCCAGTAGTATAGATGCTAGCGAAACCTACGAGCAGTACTTC. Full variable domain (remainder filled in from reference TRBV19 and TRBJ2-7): DGGITQSPKYLFRKEGQNVTLSCEQNLNHDAMYWYRQDPGQGLRLIYYSQIVNDFQKGDIAEGYSVSREKKESFPLTVTSAQKNPTAFYLCASSIDASETYEQYFGPGTRLTVT.